Listed below are T cell receptor beta chains from one sample, sequenced in a study of OX40 agonist ivuxolimab in advanced cancers. Profiling relied on immunoSEQ multiplex PCR, and the TCRdb table lists in-frame clones only, not all of them. The table has 45,000 or so clones, approximately 80% seen once; the top ten hold roughly 2.2%. The sequencing used CD4+ or CD8+ T cells sorted from blood, collected in a trial of the OX40 agonist ivuxolimab. These receptors came from an adult with an advanced solid tumor such as melanoma, head and neck, liver or kidney cancer. The CDR3 runs from the conserved cysteine through the conserved F or W. The D gene is left open where the match is weak.

D | J | V | CDR3
. | TRBJ2-5 | TRBV6-5 | CASRPFAGRETQYF
. | TRBJ2-1 | TRBV6-1 | CASKFSGANEQFF
TRBD1 | TRBJ1-5 | TRBV2 | CASSKLTGQRNQPQHF
TRBD1 | TRBJ1-5 | TRBV10-3 | CAISESLGQGGNQPQHF
TRBD1 | TRBJ1-1 | TRBV28 | CASSYYVGGHPMNTEAFF
. | TRBJ1-4 | TRBV11-2 | CASSLVPGTNEKLFF
TRBD1 | TRBJ1-5 | TRBV28 | CASSPRDSYSNQPQHF
. | TRBJ2-3 | TRBV5-6 | CASSPGSGWSQYF
. | TRBJ2-6 | TRBV2 | CASNRLTGANVLTF
. | TRBJ1-5 | TRBV5-8 | CASSILRQPNQPQHF
TRBD1 | TRBJ1-2 | TRBV10-3 | CVTESGQGKNGYTF
. | TRBJ2-7 | TRBV5-6 | CASSAWGYEQYF
. | TRBJ2-7 | TRBV4-2 | CASSQEGFGGYEQYF
TRBD2 | TRBJ2-2 | TRBV5-4 | CASSQGGSGRPGELFF
TRBD1 | TRBJ1-2 | TRBV5-1 | CASSLERDRGNYGYTF
TRBD2 | TRBJ2-2 | TRBV19 | CASSKGTSGRGLGTGELFF
TRBD2 | TRBJ2-2 | TRBV7-8 | CARGTSGGPNTGELFF
TRBD1 | TRBJ1-4 | TRBV28 | CASSPGQGAYSEKLFF
. | TRBJ2-3 | TRBV7-6 | CASSSSTIADTQYF
. | TRBJ2-7 | TRBV2 | CASSENLDYEQYF
. | TRBJ2-7 | TRBV2 | CASSGHGLREQYF
. | TRBJ2-3 | TRBV28 | CASSPTSGLGTDTQYF
TRBD2 | TRBJ2-1 | TRBV10-1 | CASSESPGGGEQFF
. | TRBJ1-2 | TRBV5-8 | CASSGLSGYTF
. | TRBJ1-1 | TRBV5-6 | CASSSRQAGLNTEAFF
. | TRBJ2-6 | TRBV6-1 | CASNPSGANVLTF
. | TRBJ2-1 | TRBV11-2 | CASSLRRSSYNEQFF
TRBD2 | TRBJ2-5 | TRBV11-2 | CASTRTSGAPRSQETQYF
. | TRBJ1-2 | TRBV9 | CASSVDSFGGGYTF
TRBD1 | TRBJ1-4 | TRBV28 | CASRGQGAEKLFF
TRBD1 | TRBJ1-1 | TRBV28 | CASSWGGGGPNTEAFF
. | TRBJ1-1 | TRBV5-1 | CASSFHRGGTEAFF
. | TRBJ2-2 | TRBV25-1 | CASSPGGANTGELFF
. | TRBJ1-5 | TRBV6-1 | CASTGRVNQPQHF
TRBD2 | TRBJ2-7 | TRBV5-1 | CASSWTSGGAYEQYF
TRBD1 | TRBJ2-2 | TRBV28 | CASRWGTGGTGELFF
TRBD1 | TRBJ2-1 | TRBV10-3 | CAISPGQGANNEQFF
TRBD2 | TRBJ2-5 | TRBV5-1 | CASSAVLQASGVETQYF
TRBD1 | TRBJ2-3 | TRBV5-6 | CASSLPSGGGTDTQYF
. | TRBJ1-1 | TRBV10-1 | CASSENTPGEAFF
TRBD1 | TRBJ2-5 | TRBV4-2 | CASSQKGAEGTQYF
. | TRBJ1-6 | TRBV30 | CAWITGTRTSPLHF
. | TRBJ2-5 | TRBV6-1 | CASILLGVGETQYF
. | TRBJ2-7 | TRBV6-6 | CASGTSTGYEQYF
. | TRBJ2-2 | TRBV5-1 | CASSLGGGTGELFF
. | TRBJ1-1 | TRBV6-1 | CASRDRAITEAFF
. | TRBJ2-5 | TRBV5-1 | CASSIGVQETQYF
TRBD1 | TRBJ2-7 | TRBV27 | CASSLGQGAGEQYF
TRBD1 | TRBJ2-4 | TRBV7-9 | CASSTSGTGEGSENIQYF
TRBD2 | TRBJ2-1 | TRBV6-5 | CASRGLAGLNEQFF
. | TRBJ1-5 | TRBV11-2 | CASSLERGSNQPQHF
. | TRBJ1-5 | TRBV18 | CASSRTVAGGESNQPQHF
TRBD1 | TRBJ1-4 | TRBV6-1 | CASTRQGAEKLFF
TRBD1 | TRBJ2-7 | TRBV2 | CASSDRDSGYEQYF